This T cell receptor beta chain was observed in a study of human T cells and chemical hapten exposure. Overall study context: Skin of the upper inner arm, roughly 2 cm by roughly 2 cm, received 2% DPC for sensitization. Variation in per-sample TCR yields came mainly from small pooled library volume differences.

The CDR3 covers 13 residues. Trimming stripped 8 bases from V and 0 bases from J, with 10 bases between. This clonotype was seen only a few times. Its antigen is currently unknown. Study-level findings and limits: The formation of large CDR3 similarity clusters by expanded TCRs significantly exceeded that of controls.

This sample's time point: patch test 1, 2 weeks after DPC sensitization. Treatment defined: therapeutic diphenylcyclopropenone sensitization with weekly scalp DPC. TCRdb ran MiXCR on the RACE reads and lists one entry per CDR3 protein. The sample consists of fewer than 400,000 distinct CDR3 sequences, under 8% of them appearing once. The gene calls are TRBV12-3 or TRBV12-4 and TRBJ2-5, with D perhaps assigned TRBD1 or TRBD2 (5 bases each). The clonotype originates from a woman younger than 35 with alopecia areata. Some clones in this sample may be carry-over from other donors' samples. The sequenced sample was whole blood, obtained in connection with sensitization to the hapten diphenylcyclopropenone (DPC). The CDR3 loop reads CASGTQNQETQYF. Here the CDR3 DNA reads TGTGCCAGCGGGACCCAAAACCAAGAGACCCAGTACTTC.